A selection of T cell receptor beta chains follows, all from one sample in a study of cytomegalovirus exposure and HLA in healthy donors. Method: immunoSEQ multiplex PCR; TCRdb's copy keeps in-frame clones and lacks some. The sample holds approximately 180,000 clones, more than 60% seen once. Sample: PBMCs. Source of these receptors: an older woman in good health and CMV-seropositive. CDR3s include the opening cysteine and the closing phenylalanine or tryptophan. The D gene is left open where the match is weak. Rows may omit the clone size; those that give it use once, few, many or a size class.

d_call: TRBD1; j_call: TRBJ1-4; v_call: TRBV9; clone_size: few; cdr3_nt: TGTGCCAGCAGTCCGGGACAGGAGGGCGAAAAACTGTTTTTT; cdr3_aa: CASSPGQEGEKLFF
d_call: TRBD1; j_call: TRBJ1-4; v_call: TRBV14; clone_size: .; cdr3_nt: TGTGCCAGCAGCCATCCGGGACAGGATGAAAAACTGTTTTTT; cdr3_aa: CASSHPGQDEKLFF
d_call: TRBD1; j_call: TRBJ2-3; v_call: TRBV29-1; clone_size: .; cdr3_nt: TGCAGCGTTCCCTTTCAGGGGGCGGGCGATACGCAGTATTTT; cdr3_aa: CSVPFQGAGDTQYF
d_call: .; j_call: TRBJ1-5; v_call: TRBV19; clone_size: .; cdr3_nt: TGTGCCAGTGGACCCCTGGGTGGGGGGAGTAAGAGAGGCAATCAGCCCCAGCATTTT; cdr3_aa: CASGPLGGGSKRGNQPQHF
d_call: .; j_call: TRBJ1-3; v_call: TRBV28; clone_size: .; cdr3_nt: TGTGCCAGCAGTTTATTCCGGGCAGGAGGCAACTCTGGAAACACCATATATTTT; cdr3_aa: CASSLFRAGGNSGNTIYF
d_call: TRBD1; j_call: TRBJ1-1; v_call: TRBV6-5; clone_size: .; cdr3_nt: TGTGCCAGCAGTTACACGGGACAGGGAGGTGAAGCTTTCTTT; cdr3_aa: CASSYTGQGGEAFF
d_call: TRBD1; j_call: TRBJ1-4; v_call: TRBV28; clone_size: .; cdr3_nt: TGTGCCAGCAGTTTACCCAGGGGGCGAATGGATGAAAAACTGTTTTTT; cdr3_aa: CASSLPRGRMDEKLFF
d_call: TRBD1; j_call: TRBJ1-2; v_call: TRBV28; clone_size: few; cdr3_nt: TGTGCCAGCAGTCCCGGACAGGGATATGGCTACACCTTC; cdr3_aa: CASSPGQGYGYTF
d_call: TRBD1; j_call: TRBJ2-5; v_call: TRBV11-2; clone_size: few; cdr3_nt: TGTGCCAGCAGCATACAGACAGGGGAGCGAGAGACCCAGTACTTC; cdr3_aa: CASSIQTGERETQYF
d_call: .; j_call: TRBJ2-7; v_call: TRBV11-3; clone_size: .; cdr3_nt: TGTGCCAGCAGCTTAGGTAGGGGCGAGCAGTACTTC; cdr3_aa: CASSLGRGEQYF
d_call: .; j_call: TRBJ1-4; v_call: TRBV29-1; clone_size: .; cdr3_nt: TGCAGCGCTCGCGGGGGTAATGAAAAACTGTTTTTT; cdr3_aa: CSARGGNEKLFF
d_call: TRBD1; j_call: TRBJ1-5; v_call: TRBV18; clone_size: once; cdr3_nt: TGTGCCAGCTCGTACGACAGGGAACAGCCCCAGCATTTT; cdr3_aa: CASSYDREQPQHF
d_call: .; j_call: TRBJ2-3; v_call: TRBV6-1; clone_size: .; cdr3_nt: TGTGCCATACTAGGCCAGCGTTCGTTCTCAGATACGCAGTATTTT; cdr3_aa: CAILGQRSFSDTQYF
d_call: TRBD1; j_call: TRBJ2-7; v_call: TRBV14; clone_size: .; cdr3_nt: TGTGCCAGCAGCCACGACAGGGTGGTCGGGAACGAGCAGTACTTC; cdr3_aa: CASSHDRVVGNEQYF
d_call: TRBD1; j_call: TRBJ2-1; v_call: TRBV19; clone_size: .; cdr3_nt: TGTGCCAGTAGTATAGGGGACAGGGATTTCAATGAGCAGTTCTTC; cdr3_aa: CASSIGDRDFNEQFF
d_call: TRBD1; j_call: TRBJ2-7; v_call: TRBV5-4; clone_size: once; cdr3_nt: TGTGCCAGCAGACCTGGACAGGGGGGCACCTACGAGCAGTACTTC; cdr3_aa: CASRPGQGGTYEQYF
d_call: .; j_call: TRBJ2-3; v_call: TRBV5-4; clone_size: .; cdr3_nt: TGTGCCAGCAGCTTGGACCAGCGCCCCACAGATACGCAGTATTTT; cdr3_aa: CASSLDQRPTDTQYF
d_call: TRBD1; j_call: TRBJ1-2; v_call: TRBV7-2; clone_size: .; cdr3_nt: TGTGCCAGCAGCCTCGACAGGGGGCGCGTGGGCTACACCTTC; cdr3_aa: CASSLDRGRVGYTF
d_call: .; j_call: TRBJ1-3; v_call: TRBV5-1; clone_size: .; cdr3_nt: TGCGCCAGCAGCCCGGTTTCGGGTTCTGGAAACACCATATATTTT; cdr3_aa: CASSPVSGSGNTIYF
d_call: .; j_call: TRBJ2-7; v_call: TRBV19; clone_size: .; cdr3_nt: TGTGCCAGTAGCACACAGGGCATGGGTTACGAGCAGTACTTC; cdr3_aa: CASSTQGMGYEQYF
d_call: .; j_call: TRBJ2-1; v_call: TRBV11-1; clone_size: once; cdr3_nt: TGTGCCAGCAGCTTGACCGGGACAAACTATTACAATGAGCAGTTCTTC; cdr3_aa: CASSLTGTNYYNEQFF
d_call: .; j_call: TRBJ2-5; v_call: TRBV6-6; clone_size: .; cdr3_nt: TGTGCCAGCAGTTACTCGTCCGCCACCAGGGGGGAGCAGTACTTC; cdr3_aa: CASSYSSATRGEQYF
d_call: TRBD1; j_call: TRBJ2-1; v_call: TRBV9; clone_size: .; cdr3_nt: TGTGCCAGCAGCGTAGGTAGGACAGGGGGCAATGAGCAGTTCTTC; cdr3_aa: CASSVGRTGGNEQFF
d_call: .; j_call: TRBJ2-5; v_call: TRBV19; clone_size: .; cdr3_nt: TGTGCCAGTAGTACCCGGGACTTTCAAGAGGCCCAGTACTTC; cdr3_aa: CASSTRDFQEAQYF